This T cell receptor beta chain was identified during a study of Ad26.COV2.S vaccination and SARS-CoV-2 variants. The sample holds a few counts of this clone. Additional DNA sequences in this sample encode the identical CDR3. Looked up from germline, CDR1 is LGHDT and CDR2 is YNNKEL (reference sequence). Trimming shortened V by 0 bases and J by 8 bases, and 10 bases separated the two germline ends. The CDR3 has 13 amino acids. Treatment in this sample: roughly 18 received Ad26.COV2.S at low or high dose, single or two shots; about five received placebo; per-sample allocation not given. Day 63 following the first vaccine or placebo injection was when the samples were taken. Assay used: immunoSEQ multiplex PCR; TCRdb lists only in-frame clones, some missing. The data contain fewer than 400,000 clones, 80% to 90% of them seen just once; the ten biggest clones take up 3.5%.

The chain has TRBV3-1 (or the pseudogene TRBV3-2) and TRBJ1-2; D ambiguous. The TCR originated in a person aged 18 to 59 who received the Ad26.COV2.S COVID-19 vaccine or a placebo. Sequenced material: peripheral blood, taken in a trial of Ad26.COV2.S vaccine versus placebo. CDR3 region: CASSQDLVGGYTF. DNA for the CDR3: TGTGCCAGCAGCCAAGATCTGGTGGGAGGCTACACCTTC.